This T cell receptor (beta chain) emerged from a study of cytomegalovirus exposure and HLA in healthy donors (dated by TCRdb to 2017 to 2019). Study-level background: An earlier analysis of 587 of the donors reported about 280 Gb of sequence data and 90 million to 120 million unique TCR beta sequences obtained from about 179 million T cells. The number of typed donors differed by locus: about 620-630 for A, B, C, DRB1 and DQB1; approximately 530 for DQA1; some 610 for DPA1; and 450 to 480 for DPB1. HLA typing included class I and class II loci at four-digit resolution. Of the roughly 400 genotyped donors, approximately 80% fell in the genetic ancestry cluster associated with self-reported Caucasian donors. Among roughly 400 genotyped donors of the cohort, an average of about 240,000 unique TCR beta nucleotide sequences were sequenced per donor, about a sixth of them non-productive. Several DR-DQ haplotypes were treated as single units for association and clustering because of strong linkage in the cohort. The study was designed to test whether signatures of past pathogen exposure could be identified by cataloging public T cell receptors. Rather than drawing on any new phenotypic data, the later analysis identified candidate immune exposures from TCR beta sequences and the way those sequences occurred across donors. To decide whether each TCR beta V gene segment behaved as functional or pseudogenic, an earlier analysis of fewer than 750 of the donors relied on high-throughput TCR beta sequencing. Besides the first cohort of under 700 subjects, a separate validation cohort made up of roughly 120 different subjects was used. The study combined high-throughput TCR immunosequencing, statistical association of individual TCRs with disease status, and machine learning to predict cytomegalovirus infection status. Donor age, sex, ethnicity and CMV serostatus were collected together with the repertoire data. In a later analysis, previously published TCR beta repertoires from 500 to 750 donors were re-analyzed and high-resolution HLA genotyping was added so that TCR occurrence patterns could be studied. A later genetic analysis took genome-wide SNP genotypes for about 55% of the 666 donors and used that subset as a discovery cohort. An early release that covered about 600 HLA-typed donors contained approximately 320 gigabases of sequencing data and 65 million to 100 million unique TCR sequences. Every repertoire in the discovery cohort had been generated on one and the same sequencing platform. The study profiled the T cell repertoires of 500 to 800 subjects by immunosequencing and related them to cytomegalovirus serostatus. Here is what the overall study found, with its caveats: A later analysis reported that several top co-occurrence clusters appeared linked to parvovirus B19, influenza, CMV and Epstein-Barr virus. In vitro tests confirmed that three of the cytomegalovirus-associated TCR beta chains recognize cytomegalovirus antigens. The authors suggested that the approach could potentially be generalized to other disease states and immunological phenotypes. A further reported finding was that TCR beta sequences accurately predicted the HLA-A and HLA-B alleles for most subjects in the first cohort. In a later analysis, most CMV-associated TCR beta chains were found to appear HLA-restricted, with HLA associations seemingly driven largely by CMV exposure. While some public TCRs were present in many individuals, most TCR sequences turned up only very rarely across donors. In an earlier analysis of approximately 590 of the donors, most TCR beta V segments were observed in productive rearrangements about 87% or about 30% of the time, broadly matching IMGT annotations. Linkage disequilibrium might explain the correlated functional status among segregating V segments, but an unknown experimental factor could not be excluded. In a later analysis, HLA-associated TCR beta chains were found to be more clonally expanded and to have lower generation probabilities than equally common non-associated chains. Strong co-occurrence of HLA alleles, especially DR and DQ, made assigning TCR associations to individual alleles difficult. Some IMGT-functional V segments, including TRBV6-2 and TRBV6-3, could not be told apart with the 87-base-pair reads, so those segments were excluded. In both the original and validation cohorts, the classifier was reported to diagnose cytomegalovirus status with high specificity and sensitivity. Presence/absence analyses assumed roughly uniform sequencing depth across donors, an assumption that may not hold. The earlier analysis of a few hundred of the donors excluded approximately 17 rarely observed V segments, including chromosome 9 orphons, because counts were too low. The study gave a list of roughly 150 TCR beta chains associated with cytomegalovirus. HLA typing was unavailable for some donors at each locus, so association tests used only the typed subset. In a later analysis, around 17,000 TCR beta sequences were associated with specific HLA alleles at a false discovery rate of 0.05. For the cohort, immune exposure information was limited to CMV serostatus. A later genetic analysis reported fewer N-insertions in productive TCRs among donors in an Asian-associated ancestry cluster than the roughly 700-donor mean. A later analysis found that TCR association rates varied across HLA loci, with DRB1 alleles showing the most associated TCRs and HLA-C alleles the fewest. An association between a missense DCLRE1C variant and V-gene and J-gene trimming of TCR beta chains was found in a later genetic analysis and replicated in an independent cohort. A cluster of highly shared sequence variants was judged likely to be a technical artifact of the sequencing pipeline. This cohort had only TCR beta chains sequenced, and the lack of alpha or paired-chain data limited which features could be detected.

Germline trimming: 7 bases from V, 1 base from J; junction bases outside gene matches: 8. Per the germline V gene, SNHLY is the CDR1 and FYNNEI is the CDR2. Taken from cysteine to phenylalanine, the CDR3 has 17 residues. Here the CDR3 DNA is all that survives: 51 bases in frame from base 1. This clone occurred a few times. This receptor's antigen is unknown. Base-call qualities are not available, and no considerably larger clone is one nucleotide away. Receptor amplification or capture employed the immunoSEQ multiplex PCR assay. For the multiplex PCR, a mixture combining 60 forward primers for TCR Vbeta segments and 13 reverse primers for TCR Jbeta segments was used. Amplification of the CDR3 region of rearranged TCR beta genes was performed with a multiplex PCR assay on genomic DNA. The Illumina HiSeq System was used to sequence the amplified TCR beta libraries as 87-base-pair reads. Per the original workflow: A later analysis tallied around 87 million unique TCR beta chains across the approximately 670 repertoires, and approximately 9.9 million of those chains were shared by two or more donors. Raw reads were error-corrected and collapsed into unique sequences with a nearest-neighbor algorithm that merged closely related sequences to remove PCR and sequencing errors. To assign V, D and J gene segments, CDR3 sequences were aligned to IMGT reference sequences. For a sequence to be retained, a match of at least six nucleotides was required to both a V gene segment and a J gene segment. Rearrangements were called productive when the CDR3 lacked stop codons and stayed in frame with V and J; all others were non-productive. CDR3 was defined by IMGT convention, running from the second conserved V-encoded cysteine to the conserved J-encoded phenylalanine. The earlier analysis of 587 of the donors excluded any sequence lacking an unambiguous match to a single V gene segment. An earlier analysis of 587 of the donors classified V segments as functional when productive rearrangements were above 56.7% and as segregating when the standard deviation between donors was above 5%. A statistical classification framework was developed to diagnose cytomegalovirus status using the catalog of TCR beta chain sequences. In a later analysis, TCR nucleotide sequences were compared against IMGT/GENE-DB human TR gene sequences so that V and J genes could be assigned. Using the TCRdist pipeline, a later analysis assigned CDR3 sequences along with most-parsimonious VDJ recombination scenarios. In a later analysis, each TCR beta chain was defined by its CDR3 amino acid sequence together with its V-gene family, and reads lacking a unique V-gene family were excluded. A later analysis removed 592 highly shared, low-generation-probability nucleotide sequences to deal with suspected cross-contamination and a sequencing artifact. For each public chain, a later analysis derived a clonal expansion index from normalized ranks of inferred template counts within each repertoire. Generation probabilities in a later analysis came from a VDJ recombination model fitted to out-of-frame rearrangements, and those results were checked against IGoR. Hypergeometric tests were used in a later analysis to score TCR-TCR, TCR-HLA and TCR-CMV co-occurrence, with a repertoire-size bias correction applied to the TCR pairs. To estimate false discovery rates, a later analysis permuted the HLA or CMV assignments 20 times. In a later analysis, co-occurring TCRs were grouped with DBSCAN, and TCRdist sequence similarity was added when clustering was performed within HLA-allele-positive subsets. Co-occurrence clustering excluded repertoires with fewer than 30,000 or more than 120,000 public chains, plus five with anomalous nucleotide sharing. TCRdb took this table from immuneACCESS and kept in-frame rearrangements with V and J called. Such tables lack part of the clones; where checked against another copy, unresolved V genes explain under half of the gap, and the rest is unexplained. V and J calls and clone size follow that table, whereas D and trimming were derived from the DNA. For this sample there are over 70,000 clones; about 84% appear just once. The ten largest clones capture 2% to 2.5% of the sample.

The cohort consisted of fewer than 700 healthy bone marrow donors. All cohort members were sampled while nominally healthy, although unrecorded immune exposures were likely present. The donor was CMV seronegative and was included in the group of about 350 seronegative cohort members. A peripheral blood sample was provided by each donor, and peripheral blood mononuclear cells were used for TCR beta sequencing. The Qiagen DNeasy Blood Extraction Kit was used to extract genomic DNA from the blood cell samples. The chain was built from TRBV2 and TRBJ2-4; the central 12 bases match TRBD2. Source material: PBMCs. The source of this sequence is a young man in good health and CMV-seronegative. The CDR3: CASILAGGRDAKNIQYF. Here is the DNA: TGTGCCAGCATCCTAGCGGGGGGGCGGGACGCCAAAAACATTCAGTACTTC.